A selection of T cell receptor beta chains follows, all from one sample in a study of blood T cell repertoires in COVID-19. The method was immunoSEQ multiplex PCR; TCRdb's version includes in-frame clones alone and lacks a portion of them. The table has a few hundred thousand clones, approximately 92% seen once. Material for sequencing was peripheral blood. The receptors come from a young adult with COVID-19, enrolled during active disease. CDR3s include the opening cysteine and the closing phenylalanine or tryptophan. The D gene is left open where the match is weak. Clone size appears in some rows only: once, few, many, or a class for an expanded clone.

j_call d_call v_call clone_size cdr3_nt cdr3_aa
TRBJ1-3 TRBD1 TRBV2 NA TGTGCCAGCAGTGAAGGAGGACAGGCTGGAAACACCATATATTTT CASSEGGQAGNTIYF
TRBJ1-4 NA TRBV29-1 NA TGCAGCGTGGAACAGGATCGTGACGAAAAACTGTTTTTT CSVEQDRDEKLFF
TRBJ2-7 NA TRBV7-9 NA TGTGCCAGCAGCTACACCAACTCCTACGAGCAGTACTTC CASSYTNSYEQYF
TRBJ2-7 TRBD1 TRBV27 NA TGTGCCAGCAGTTCAATACCGGGACAGGCGGTTTACGAGCAGTACTTC CASSSIPGQAVYEQYF
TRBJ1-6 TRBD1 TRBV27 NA TGTGCCAGCAGTTTCGGACAGGGAGAATCACCCCTCCACTTT CASSFGQGESPLHF
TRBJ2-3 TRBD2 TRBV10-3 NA TGTGCCATCAGTGAGGCTAGCGGGAGGGCCATAGATACGCAGTATTTT CAISEASGRAIDTQYF
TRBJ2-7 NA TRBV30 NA TGTGCCTGGAGTGTGAGGCATGGAGGTCACGAGCAGTACTTC CAWSVRHGGHEQYF
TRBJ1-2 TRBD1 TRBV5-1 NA TGCGCCAGCAGCTCCGGGACAGGGTTCCGGTATGGCTACACCTTC CASSSGTGFRYGYTF
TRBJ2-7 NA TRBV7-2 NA TGTGCCAGCAGCCGGGTAGGATACGAGCAGTACTTC CASSRVGYEQYF
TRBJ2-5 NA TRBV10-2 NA TGCGCCAGCAGTGATTGGAGCGACGCCCAAGAGACCCAGTACTTC CASSDWSDAQETQYF
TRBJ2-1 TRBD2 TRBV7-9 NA TGTGCCAGCAGCACCCGAATGCTAGCGGGAGGATTTGAGCAGTTCTTC CASSTRMLAGGFEQFF
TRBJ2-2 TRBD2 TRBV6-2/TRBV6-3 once TGTGCCAGCAGTTTAGCGGGGGCTGGAACCGGGGAGCTGTTTTTT CASSLAGAGTGELFF
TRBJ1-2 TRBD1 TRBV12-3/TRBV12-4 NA TGTGCCAGCGGCGGACAGGGGGCGGGCTACACCTTC CASGGQGAGYTF
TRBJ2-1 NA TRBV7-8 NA TGTGCCAGCAGCTTATCTCCTAGCACAGCCTCCTACAATGAGCAGTTCTTC CASSLSPSTASYNEQFF
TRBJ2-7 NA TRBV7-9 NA TGTGCCAGCAGCTTAGCGGATAGCCCCACCTACGAGCAGTACTTC CASSLADSPTYEQYF
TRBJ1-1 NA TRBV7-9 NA TGTGCCAGCAGCACTGGACTCAACAGGGACACTGAAGCTTTCTTT CASSTGLNRDTEAFF
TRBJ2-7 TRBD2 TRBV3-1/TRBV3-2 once TGTGCCAGCAGCCAAGCCGCCCCTAGCGGGAGTGGTATCCACGAGCAGTACTTC CASSQAAPSGSGIHEQYF
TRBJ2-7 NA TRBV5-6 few TGTGCCAGCAGTCATGGGCTAGGGGCACTCGAGCAGTACTTC CASSHGLGALEQYF
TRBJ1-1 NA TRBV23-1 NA TGCGCCAGCAGTCTGGATCTGGCAGCGTCTCCTAATGAAGCTTTCTTT CASSLDLAASPNEAFF
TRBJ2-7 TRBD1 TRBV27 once TGTGCCAGCAGCCCGGACAGGGGTTCTTCCTACGAGCAGTACTTC CASSPDRGSSYEQYF
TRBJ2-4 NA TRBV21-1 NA TGTGCCAGCAGCGCCTATAATGGCCTTCCGGGAGTTTTATCCAAAAACATTCAGTACTTC CASSAYNGLPGVLSKNIQYF
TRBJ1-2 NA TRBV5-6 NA TGTGCCAGCAGCTTACTCCAGCCCCTTTGGGAGGGCTACACCTTC CASSLLQPLWEGYTF
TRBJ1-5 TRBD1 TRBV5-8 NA TGTGCCAGCAGCCCTAACAGGGGATGGCAGCCCCAGCATTTT CASSPNRGWQPQHF
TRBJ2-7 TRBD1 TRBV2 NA TGTGCCAGCAGTGAAGCGGCGGGACAGGGGGTCTACGAGCAGTACTTC CASSEAAGQGVYEQYF
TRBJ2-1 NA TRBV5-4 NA TGTGCCAGCAGCTTGGAGGGGTTTGCGAATGAGCAGTTCTTC CASSLEGFANEQFF
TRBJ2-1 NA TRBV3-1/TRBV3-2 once TGTGCCAGCAGCGAAGAATGGCTTCATGAGCAGTTCTTC CASSEEWLHEQFF
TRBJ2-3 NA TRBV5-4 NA TGTGCCAGCAGCAGGGGTGATACGCAGTATTTT CASSRGDTQYF
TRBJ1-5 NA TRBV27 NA TGTGCCAGCAGTTTATCGTCCAGGGTAGGCGATCAGCCCCAGCATTTT CASSLSSRVGDQPQHF
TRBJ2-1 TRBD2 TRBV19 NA TGTGCCAGTAGTATAGGCGGGACTAGCTCCTACAATGAGCAGTTCTTC CASSIGGTSSYNEQFF
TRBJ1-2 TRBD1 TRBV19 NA TGTGCCAGTAGTTCCGGGACAGGGGTCTATGGCTACACCTTC CASSSGTGVYGYTF
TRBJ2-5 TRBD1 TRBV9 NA TGTGCCAGCAACAGGGGGGACGTACAAGAGACCCAGTACTTC CASNRGDVQETQYF
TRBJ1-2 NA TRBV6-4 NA TGTGCCAGCAGTGACTCGAAACAGCCCCCTGGGGGGTATTATGGCTACACCTTC CASSDSKQPPGGYYGYTF
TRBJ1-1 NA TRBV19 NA TGTGCCAGTAGTATGGGGCCTGAAGCTTTCTTT CASSMGPEAFF
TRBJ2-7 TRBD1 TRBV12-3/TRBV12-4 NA TGTGCCAGCACCCTTGGACAGGGCCTCGAGCAGTACTTC CASTLGQGLEQYF
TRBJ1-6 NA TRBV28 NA TGTGCCAGCAGTTTTGAGCTGAGCTCCTATAATTCACCCCTCCACTTT CASSFELSSYNSPLHF
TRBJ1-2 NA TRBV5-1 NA TGCGCCAGCAGCCCCATGGCAGGGTACTATGGCTACACCTTC CASSPMAGYYGYTF
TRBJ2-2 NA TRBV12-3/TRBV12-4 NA TGTGCCAGCAGACTCTTGTCCGGGGAGCTGTTTTTT CASRLLSGELFF
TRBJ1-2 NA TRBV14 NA TGTGCCAGCAGCCAAGTTTTCCCCGGGACACCTTGGGACTACACCTTC CASSQVFPGTPWDYTF
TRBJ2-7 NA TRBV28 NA TGTGCCAGCAGGGTTGCAGGGTCTTCCTACGAGCAGTACTTC CASRVAGSSYEQYF
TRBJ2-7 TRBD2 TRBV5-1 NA TGCGCCAGCAGCAGGTCCGGGACTAGCGGCGTTAGAGGGGCCTACGAGCAGTACTTC CASSRSGTSGVRGAYEQYF
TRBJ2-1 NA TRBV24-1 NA TGTGCCTCCGCGGGGACAGCGAATTACAATGAGCAGTTCTTC CASAGTANYNEQFF
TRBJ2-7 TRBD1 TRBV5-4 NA TGTGCCAGCTCTACAGGGGGAGGTACCTACGAGCAGTACTTC CASSTGGGTYEQYF
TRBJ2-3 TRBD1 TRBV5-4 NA TGTGCCAGCAGCAAGGGACAGGGGATCACAGATACGCAGTATTTT CASSKGQGITDTQYF
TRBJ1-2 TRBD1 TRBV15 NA TGTGCCACCAGCAGCCCGAAGACAGGGATTAACTATGGCTACACCTTC CATSSPKTGINYGYTF
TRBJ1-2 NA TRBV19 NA TGTGCCAGTAGTAGACCAGGGAACCCAAACTATGGCTACACCTTC CASSRPGNPNYGYTF
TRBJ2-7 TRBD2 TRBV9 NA TGTGCCAGCAGCCCCAGACTAGCCGACGAGCAGTACTTC CASSPRLADEQYF